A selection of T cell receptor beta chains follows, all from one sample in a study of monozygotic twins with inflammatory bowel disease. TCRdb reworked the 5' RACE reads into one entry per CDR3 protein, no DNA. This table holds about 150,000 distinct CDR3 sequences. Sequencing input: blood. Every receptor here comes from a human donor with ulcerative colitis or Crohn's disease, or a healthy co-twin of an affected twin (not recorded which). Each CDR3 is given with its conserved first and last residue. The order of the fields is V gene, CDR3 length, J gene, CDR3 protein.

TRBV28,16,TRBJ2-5,CASSLQQALYQETQYF
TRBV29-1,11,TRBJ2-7,CSVSRGAEQYF
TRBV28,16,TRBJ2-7,CASTSLGLAGFHEQYF
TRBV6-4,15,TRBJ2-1,CASSDGTSVHNEQFF
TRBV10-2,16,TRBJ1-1,CASSESGRLGYTEAFF
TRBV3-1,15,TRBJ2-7,CASSQASGVAYEQYF
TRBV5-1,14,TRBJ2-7,CASSLERASYEQYF
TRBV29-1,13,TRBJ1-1,CSVGEDLNTEAFF
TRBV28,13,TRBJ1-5,CASSLLGGQPQHF
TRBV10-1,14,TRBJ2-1,CASSASGPVGEQFF
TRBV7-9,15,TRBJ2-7,CASSPGRRLFYEQYF
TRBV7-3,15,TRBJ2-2,CASSPDFLNTGELFF
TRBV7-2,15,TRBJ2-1,CASSLLRASYNEQFF
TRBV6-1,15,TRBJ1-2,CASSEARGRSYGYTF
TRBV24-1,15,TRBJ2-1,CATSDSSPPYNEQFF
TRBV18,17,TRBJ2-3,CASSTLAGSVGTDTQYF
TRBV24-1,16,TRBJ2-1,CATSDAAASGINEQFF
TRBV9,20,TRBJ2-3,CASSSAAGTSGRVSTDTQYF
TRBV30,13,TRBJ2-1,CAWSGGIINEQFF
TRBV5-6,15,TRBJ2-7,CASSERGGSGIEQYF
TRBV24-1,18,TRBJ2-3,CATSDFGFRDRSTDTQYF
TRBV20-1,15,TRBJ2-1,CSAPRTSGGYNEQFF
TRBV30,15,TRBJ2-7,CAWSVSRGGSYEQYF
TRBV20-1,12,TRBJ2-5,CSALGAGETQYF
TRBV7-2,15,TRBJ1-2,CASSGRNPGNYGYTF
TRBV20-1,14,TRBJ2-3,CSARPGFSTDTQYF
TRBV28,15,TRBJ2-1,CASSRPQRDYNEQFF
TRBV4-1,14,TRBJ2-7,CASSLGVADYEQYF
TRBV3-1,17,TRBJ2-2,CASSQQGRGSAAGELFF
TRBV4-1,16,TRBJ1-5,CASSQDVGGAYQPQHF
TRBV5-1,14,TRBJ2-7,CASSLDGGNYEQYF
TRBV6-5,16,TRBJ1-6,CASSYDSPRWSSPLHF
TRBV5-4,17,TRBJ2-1,CASSPGTSGLSRNEQFF
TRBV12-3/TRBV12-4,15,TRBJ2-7,CASSLSWGANDEQYF
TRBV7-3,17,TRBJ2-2,CASSLNSGEGRTGELFF
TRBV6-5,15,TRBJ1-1,CASSYQGASHTEAFF
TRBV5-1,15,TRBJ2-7,CASSLAQSVSYEQYF
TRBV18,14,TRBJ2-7,CASSPGQNGYEQYF
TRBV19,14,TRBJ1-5,CASSTQQGVQPQHF
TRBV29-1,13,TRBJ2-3,CSVGGPSTDTQYF
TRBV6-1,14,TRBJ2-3,CASRGAGGTDTQYF
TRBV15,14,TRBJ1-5,CATSRARDTKPQHF
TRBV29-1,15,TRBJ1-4,CSVAPWAGSGEKLFF
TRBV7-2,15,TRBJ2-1,CASSLDFYSYNEQFF
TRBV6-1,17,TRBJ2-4,CASSGGGLAGVKNIQYF
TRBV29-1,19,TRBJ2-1,CSVGPGLLAGALRDYEQFF
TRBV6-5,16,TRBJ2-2,CASSYSGLTYTGELFF
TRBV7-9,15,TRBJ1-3,CASSLVVPSGNTIYF
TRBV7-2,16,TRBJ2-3,CASSYRTLPGTDTQYF
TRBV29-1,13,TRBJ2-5,CSVLVGGRETQYF
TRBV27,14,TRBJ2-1,CASSWDRGTNEQFF
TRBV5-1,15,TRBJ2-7,CASSYRDRASYEQYF
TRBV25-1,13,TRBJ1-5,CASRNYSNQPQHF
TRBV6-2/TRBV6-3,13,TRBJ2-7,CASSYRTGYEQYF
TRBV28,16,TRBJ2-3,CASSPTGGGSTDTQYF
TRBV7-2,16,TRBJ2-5,CASSLIRVSGRETQYF
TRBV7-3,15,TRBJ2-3,CASSSNSGLTDTQYF